This TCR beta chain was obtained from a study of early T cells in non-severe SARS-CoV-2 infection. Points from the study as a whole: A preference for anti-spike CD8 responses marked VDJdb matching, which missed private and CD4 specificities.

TCRdb called the 5' RACE reads again in MiXCR, with one record for every CDR3 protein. Here the sample spans tens of thousands of distinct CDR3 sequences, about an eighth being singletons. Turning to this clonotype: The antigen is not known.

This TCR was sampled from an adult who was a healthcare worker with PCR-confirmed SARS-CoV-2 infection or an uninfected control (not recorded which). The sequencing here drew on whole blood, taken at baseline.

In DNA form, the CDR3 reads TGTGCCAGCAGTTCCACGAGACAGACAAACATTCAGTACTTC. Amino acids: CASSSTRQTNIQYF. The gene calls are TRBV6-5 and TRBJ2-4; D possibly corresponds to TRBD1 (5 bases). The V end lost 4 bases, the J end lost 6 bases, and 13 bases lay between the germline ends. Germline-derived CDR1 and CDR2 are MNHEY and SVGAGI. This CDR3 has 14 residues.